The 18 T cell receptor beta chains below were found in one sample sequenced in a study of blood T cell repertoires in COVID-19. The assay was immunoSEQ multiplex PCR, and TCRdb's table has in-frame clones only and misses some. This sample has over 600,000 clones, with 70% to 90% found just once. The specimen was peripheral blood. The receptors shown here come from a woman younger than 35 with acute or convalescent COVID-19.

V and J are TRBV19 and TRBJ1-1; 7 positions match TRBD1. The CDR3 has 15 amino acids. Per germline, CDR1 LNHDA and CDR2 SQIVND (reference sequence). Trimming took 6 bases from V and 6 from J; bases not matched to a gene: 13. The CDR3 region is CASRGTVPLRAEAFF. CDR3 bases: TGTGCCAGTAGGGGGACAGTTCCGCTTAGGGCTGAAGCTTTCTTT.

This sequence joins TRBV2 and TRBJ1-2, with D possibly matching TRBD1 (6 bases). The V and J ends lost 0 bases and 4 bases respectively, with 9 bases between them. This CDR3 region has 14 residues. Germline values: CDR1 SNHLY, CDR2 FYNNEI. The CDR3, as DNA: TGTGCCAGCAGTGAAGCCGGACAGATCTATGGCTACACCTTC. It is translated as CASSEAGQIYGYTF.

The CDR3: CASSRTSGAYEQYF. In DNA form, the CDR3 reads TGTGCCAGTAGTAGGACTAGCGGGGCCTACGAGCAGTACTTC. The chain is built from TRBV19 and TRBJ2-7; 12 positions agree with TRBD2. V gave up 4 bases and J gave up 2 bases; unmatched junction bases: 0. Germline V gives CDR1 LNHDA, CDR2 SQIVND (reference sequence). The CDR3 spans 14 residues.

This chain joins TRBV5-1 and TRBJ1-2; 7 bases align to TRBD1. Germline values: CDR1 SGHRS, CDR2 YFSETQ. V lost 4 bases and J lost 2; bases outside the gene matches: 11. The CDR3 contains 16 residues. This CDR3 is CASSRLGTEGNYGYTF. CDR3 DNA: TGCGCCAGCAGCCGGTTGGGGACAGAGGGAAACTATGGCTACACCTTC.

The chain carries TRBV19 and TRBJ1-1; 7 bases map to TRBD1. The V and J ends lost 6 bases and 8 bases, in that order; junction bases with no gene match: 6. Germline V gene data show CDR1 as LNHDA and CDR2 as SQIVND (reference sequence). The CDR3 extends over 12 amino acids. The CDR3 loop reads CASRTGLGEAFF. As DNA, the CDR3 is TGTGCCAGTAGGACAGGGCTTGGCGAAGCTTTCTTT.

This clone was found once. The chain carries TRBV10-3 and TRBJ1-4, with D uncertain. CDR1 and CDR2 from the germline V gene are ENHRY and SYGVKD. V lost 10 bases and J 4 bases, leaving 13 bases between the germline ends. The CDR3 has 13 amino acids. Written as DNA, the CDR3 is TGTGCCACTAAGGGCGGGGTTAATGAAAAACTGTTTTTT. This gives the protein CATKGGVNEKLFF.

This chain uses TRBV12-5 with TRBJ1-5; D is undetermined. Germline CDR1 reads LGHNT; CDR2 reads FRNRAP. Trimming stripped 6 bases from V and 0 bases from J, with 18 bases between. This CDR3 region has 17 residues. The CDR3: CASGPSWLLYSNQPQHF. CDR3 nucleotides: TGTGCTAGTGGCCCCTCTTGGTTGCTCTATAGCAATCAGCCCCAGCATTTT.

J is TRBJ1-2 and V is TRBV28, with D possibly TRBD1 on 5 matching bases. Germline V gene data show CDR1 as MDHEN and CDR2 as SYDVKM. This CDR3 has 17 amino acids. Between the trimmed V and J ends, which lost 6 bases and 2 bases, there was a span of 22 bases. This chain's CDR3 is CASRRRGTRGSNYGYTF. In DNA, the CDR3 is TGTGCCAGCAGGAGAAGGGGAACTCGGGGGTCCAACTATGGCTACACCTTC.

The chain employs TRBV11-2 and TRBJ1-1; TRBD1 agrees at 8 bases. The ends lost 4 bases at V and 0 bases at J; junction bases unmatched: 4. The CDR3 spans 15 residues. CDR1 and CDR2 from the germline V gene are SGHAT and FQNNGV. Here the CDR3 reads CASSSAGGMNTEAFF. CDR3 in DNA: TGTGCCAGCAGCTCCGCAGGGGGCATGAACACTGAAGCTTTCTTT. The full variable domain, with the rest looked up from reference TRBV11-2 and TRBJ1-1, is EAGVAQSPRYKIIEKRQSVAFWCNPISGHATLYWYQQILGQGPKLLIQFQNNGVVDDSQLPKDRFSAERLKGVDSTLKIQPAKLEDSAVYLCASSSAGGMNTEAFFGQGTRLTVV.

This sequence joins TRBV4-3 and TRBJ2-7; D may be TRBD2 (6 bases). The length of the CDR3 is 15 residues. V shed 1 base and J shed 4 bases, with 14 bases lying between them. The V gene's germline CDR1 is LGHNA and CDR2 YSLEER. The chain's CDR3 is CASSQGESSVYEQYF. CDR3 nucleotides: TGCGCCAGCAGCCAAGGAGAGTCTAGCGTTTACGAGCAGTACTTC.

This chain connects TRBV2 to TRBJ2-5; 13 bases map to TRBD2. The CDR3 contains 16 residues. The V gene's germline CDR1 is SNHLY and CDR2 FYNNEI. V shed 2 bases and J 1 base; nucleotides not matched to a gene: 1. The CDR3 nucleotides are TGTGCCAGCAGTGAAAGACTAGCGGGGGGCCAAGAGACCCAGTACTTC. Residues: CASSERLAGGQETQYF.

The genes are TRBV7-8 and TRBJ1-5; a possible D gene is TRBD1 (5 bases). V lost 1 base and J lost 4, with 14 bases in between. The germline gives CDR1 SGHVS, CDR2 FQNEAQ. This CDR3 contains 16 residues. Here the CDR3 reads CASSLGTQGWNQPQHF. The DNA for the CDR3 is TGTGCCAGCAGCTTAGGAACGCAGGGTTGGAATCAGCCCCAGCATTTT.

This clone has only a few counts. The chain carries TRBV25-1 and TRBJ2-7; D call uncertain. CDR1 MGHDK and CDR2 SYGVNS come from the germline V gene. The CDR3 consists of 12 residues. Trimming took 5 bases from V and 0 from J, leaving 5 bases between them. CDR3 sequence: CASSWSSYEQYF. DNA of the CDR3: TGTGCCAGCAGTTGGAGCTCCTACGAGCAGTACTTC.

The rearrangement joins TRBV6-6 to TRBJ1-1, with D unclear. V gave up 2 bases and J gave up 1 base, with 11 bases separating them. CDR1 is MNHNY, CDR2 SVGAGI, per germline (reference sequence). This CDR3 comprises 15 residues. The CDR3 reads CASSYPAGWNTEAFF. Written as DNA, the CDR3 is TGTGCCAGCAGTTACCCCGCGGGGTGGAACACTGAAGCTTTCTTT.

The chain couples TRBV28 to TRBJ1-5; TRBD1 aligns across 7 bases. The CDR3 is made up of 14 amino acids. Per the germline V gene, CDR1 is MDHEN and CDR2 is SYDVKM. The V gene end was trimmed by 3 bases and the J gene end by 7 bases; junction bases not matched to a gene: 6. CDR3 nucleotides: TGTGCCAGCAGTTTCGGAGGGGGCGGACAGCCCCAGCATTTT. The encoded protein is CASSFGGGGQPQHF.

The chain links TRBV4-3 to TRBJ2-1, with 12 positions matching TRBD1. V shed 3 bases, J shed 7 bases, and the junction held 4 bases outside the gene matches. Germline V gene sequence: CDR1 LGHNA, CDR2 YSLEER. CDR3 length: 15 amino acids. The CDR3 loop reads CASSQRDRGRNEQFF. The CDR3 bases are TGCGCCAGCAGCCAGCGGGACAGGGGGCGGAATGAGCAGTTCTTC.

The CDR3 here is CASIQTGYTEAFF. In DNA form, the CDR3 reads TGTGCCAGCATTCAAACAGGTTACACTGAAGCTTTCTTT. V gene TRBV12-3 or TRBV12-4 combines with J gene TRBJ1-1; the D gene is possibly TRBD1 (5 bases). V was shortened by 7 bases and J by 3 bases, with 12 bases between the two germline ends. This CDR3 comprises 13 residues.

The CDR3 DNA follows: TGTGCCAGCAGCCAAGGGCAGGGGCGGACAGATACGCAGTATTTT. Its protein product is CASSQGQGRTDTQYF. The chain couples TRBV9 to TRBJ2-3, with D tentatively TRBD1 (6 bases). This CDR3 comprises 15 residues. V lost 4 bases and J 3 bases, leaving 15 bases between the germline ends. Germline V gives CDR1 SGDLS, CDR2 YYNGEE.